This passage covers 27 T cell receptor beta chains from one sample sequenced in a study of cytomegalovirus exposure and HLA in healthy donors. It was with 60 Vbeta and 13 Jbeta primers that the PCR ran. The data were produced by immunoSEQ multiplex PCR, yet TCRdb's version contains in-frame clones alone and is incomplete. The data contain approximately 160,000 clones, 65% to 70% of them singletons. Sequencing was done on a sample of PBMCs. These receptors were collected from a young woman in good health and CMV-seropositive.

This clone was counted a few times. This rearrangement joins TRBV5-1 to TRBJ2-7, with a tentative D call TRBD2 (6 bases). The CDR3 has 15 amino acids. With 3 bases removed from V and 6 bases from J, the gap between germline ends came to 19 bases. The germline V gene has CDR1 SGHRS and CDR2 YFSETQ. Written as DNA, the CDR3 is TGCGCCAGCAGCTCGCCTGCCCGGGGGTACGCCGAGCAGTACTTC. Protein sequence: CASSSPARGYAEQYF.

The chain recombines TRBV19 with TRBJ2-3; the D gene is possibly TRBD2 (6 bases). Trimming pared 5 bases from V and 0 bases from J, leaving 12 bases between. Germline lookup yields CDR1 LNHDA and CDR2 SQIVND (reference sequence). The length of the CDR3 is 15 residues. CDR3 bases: TGTGCCAGTAGTCTTCTAGCGATCAGCACAGATACGCAGTATTTT. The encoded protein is CASSLLAISTDTQYF. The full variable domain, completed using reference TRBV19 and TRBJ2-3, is DGGITQSPKYLFRKEGQNVTLSCEQNLNHDAMYWYRQDPGQGLRLIYYSQIVNDFQKGDIAEGYSVSREKKESFPLTVTSAQKNPTAFYLCASSLLAISTDTQYFGPGTRLTVL.

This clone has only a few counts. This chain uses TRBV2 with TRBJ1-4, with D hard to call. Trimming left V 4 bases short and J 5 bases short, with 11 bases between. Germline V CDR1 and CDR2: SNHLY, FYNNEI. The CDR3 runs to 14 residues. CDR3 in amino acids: CASSVRSGNEKLFF. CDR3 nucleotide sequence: TGTGCCAGCAGTGTACGGTCGGGAAATGAAAAACTGTTTTTT. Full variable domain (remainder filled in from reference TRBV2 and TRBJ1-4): EPEVTQTPSHQVTQMGQEVILRCVPISNHLYFYWYRQILGQKVEFLVSFYNNEISEKSEIFDDQFSVERPDGSNFTLKIRSTKLEDSAMYFCASSVRSGNEKLFFGSGTQLSVL.

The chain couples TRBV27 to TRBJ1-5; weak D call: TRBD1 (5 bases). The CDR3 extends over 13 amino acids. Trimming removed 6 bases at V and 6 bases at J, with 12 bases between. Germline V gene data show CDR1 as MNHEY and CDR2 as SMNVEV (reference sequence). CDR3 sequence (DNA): TGTGCCAGCAGGGGAGGGGAGGGTCAGCCCCAGCATTTT. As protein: CASRGGEGQPQHF.

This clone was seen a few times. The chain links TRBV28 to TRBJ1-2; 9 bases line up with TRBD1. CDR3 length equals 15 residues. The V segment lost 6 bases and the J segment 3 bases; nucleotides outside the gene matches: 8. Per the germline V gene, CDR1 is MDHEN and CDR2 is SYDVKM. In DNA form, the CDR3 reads TGTGCCAGCAGCTTGCCGGGACAGGGTCACTATGGCTACACCTTC. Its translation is CASSLPGQGHYGYTF.

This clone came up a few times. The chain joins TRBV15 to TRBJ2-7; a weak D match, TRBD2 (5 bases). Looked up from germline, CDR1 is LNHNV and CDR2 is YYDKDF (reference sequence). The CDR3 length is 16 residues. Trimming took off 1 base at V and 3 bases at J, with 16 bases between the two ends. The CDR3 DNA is TGTGCCACCAGCAGAGGTGGGAACTCGGGGTTCTACGAGCAGTACTTC. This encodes CATSRGGNSGFYEQYF.

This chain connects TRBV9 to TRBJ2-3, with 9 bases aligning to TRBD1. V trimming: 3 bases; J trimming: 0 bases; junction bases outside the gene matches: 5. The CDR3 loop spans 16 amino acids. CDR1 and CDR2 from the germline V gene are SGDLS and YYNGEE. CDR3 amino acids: CASSGRTGASTDTQYF. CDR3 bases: TGTGCCAGCAGCGGAAGGACAGGGGCTAGCACAGATACGCAGTATTTT.

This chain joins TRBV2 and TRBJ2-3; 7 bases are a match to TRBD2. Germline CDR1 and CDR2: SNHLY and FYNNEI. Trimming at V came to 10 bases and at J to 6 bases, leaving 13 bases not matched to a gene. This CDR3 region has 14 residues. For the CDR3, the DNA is TGTGCCACCGAGGGACGGGGGGAATCTGATACGCAGTATTTT. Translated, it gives CATEGRGESDTQYF.

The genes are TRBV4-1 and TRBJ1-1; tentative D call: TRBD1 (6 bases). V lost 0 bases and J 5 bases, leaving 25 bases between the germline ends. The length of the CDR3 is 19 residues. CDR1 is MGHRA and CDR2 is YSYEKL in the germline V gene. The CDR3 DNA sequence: TGCGCCAGCAGCCAAGAAGCGTACCTGGTCGGGGGGCAAGGGACTGAAGCTTTCTTT. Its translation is CASSQEAYLVGGQGTEAFF.

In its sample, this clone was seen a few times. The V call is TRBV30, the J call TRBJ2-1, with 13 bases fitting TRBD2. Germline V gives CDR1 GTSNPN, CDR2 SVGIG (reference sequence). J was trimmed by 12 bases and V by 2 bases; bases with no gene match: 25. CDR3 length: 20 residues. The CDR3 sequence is CAWSPARLSSPLAGGPRQFF. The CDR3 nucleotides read TGTGCCTGGAGTCCAGCGAGGCTGAGTTCCCCACTAGCGGGAGGGCCTCGGCAGTTCTTC.

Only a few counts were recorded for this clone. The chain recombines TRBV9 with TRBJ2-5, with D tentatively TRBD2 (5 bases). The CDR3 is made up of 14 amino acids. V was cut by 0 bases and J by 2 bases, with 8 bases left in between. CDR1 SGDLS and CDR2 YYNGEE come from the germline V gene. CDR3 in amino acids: CASSVGGLQETQYF. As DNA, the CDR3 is TGTGCCAGCAGCGTAGGCGGGTTGCAAGAGACCCAGTACTTC.

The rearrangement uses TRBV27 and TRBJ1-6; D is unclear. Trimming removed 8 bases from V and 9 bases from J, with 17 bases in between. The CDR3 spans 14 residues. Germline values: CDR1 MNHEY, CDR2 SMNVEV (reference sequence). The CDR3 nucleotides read TGTGCCAGCTCGTCTGGCCAGGAGGCTTCACCCCTCCACTTT. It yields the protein CASSSGQEASPLHF.

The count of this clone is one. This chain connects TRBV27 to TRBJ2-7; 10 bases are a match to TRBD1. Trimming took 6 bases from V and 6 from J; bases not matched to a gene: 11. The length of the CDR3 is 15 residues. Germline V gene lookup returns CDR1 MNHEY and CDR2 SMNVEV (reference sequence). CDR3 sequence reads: CASSIKTGGSLEQYF. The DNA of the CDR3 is TGTGCCAGCAGCATTAAGACAGGGGGCTCCCTCGAGCAGTACTTC.

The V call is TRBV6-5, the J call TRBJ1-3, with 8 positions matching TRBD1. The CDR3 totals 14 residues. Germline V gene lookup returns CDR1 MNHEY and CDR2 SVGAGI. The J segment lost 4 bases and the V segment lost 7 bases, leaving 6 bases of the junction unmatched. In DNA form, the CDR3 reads TGTGCCAGCACAGGGGGCGCGCAGGGAAACACCATATATTTT. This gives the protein CASTGGAQGNTIYF.

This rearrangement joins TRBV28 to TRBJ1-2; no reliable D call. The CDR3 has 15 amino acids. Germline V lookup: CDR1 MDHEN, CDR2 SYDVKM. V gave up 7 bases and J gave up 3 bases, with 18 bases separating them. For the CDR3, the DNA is TGTGCCAGCACCCTCCCAGGAATCCAACACTATGGCTACACCTTC. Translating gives CASTLPGIQHYGYTF.

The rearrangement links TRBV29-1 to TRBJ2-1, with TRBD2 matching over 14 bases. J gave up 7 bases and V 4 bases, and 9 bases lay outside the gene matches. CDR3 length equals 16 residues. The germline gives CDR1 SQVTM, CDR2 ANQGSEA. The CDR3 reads CSVGSPGLAGANEQFF. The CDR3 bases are TGCAGCGTTGGGTCCCCGGGACTAGCGGGAGCGAATGAGCAGTTCTTC.

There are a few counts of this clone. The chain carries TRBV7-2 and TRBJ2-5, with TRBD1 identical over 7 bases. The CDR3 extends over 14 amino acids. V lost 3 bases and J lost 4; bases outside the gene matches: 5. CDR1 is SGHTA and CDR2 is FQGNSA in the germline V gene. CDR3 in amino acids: CASSFSSGGETQYF. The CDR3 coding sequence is TGTGCCAGCAGCTTTTCATCAGGGGGAGAGACCCAGTACTTC.

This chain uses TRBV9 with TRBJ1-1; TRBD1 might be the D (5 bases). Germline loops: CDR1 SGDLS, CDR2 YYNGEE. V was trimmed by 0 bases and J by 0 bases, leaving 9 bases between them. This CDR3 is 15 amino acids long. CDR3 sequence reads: CASSVAGQLNTEAFF. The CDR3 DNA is TGTGCCAGCAGCGTAGCAGGACAATTGAACACTGAAGCTTTCTTT. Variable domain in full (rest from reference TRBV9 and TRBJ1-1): DSGVTQTPKHLITATGQRVTLRCSPRSGDLSVYWYQQSLDQGLQFLIQYYNGEERAKGNILERFSAQQFPDLHSELNLSSLELGDSALYFCASSVAGQLNTEAFFGQGTRLTVV.

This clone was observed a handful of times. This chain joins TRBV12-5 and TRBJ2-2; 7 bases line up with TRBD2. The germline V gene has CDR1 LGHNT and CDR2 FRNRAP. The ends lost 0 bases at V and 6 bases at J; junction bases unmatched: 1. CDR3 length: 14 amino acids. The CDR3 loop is CASGLVAGPGELFF. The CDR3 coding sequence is TGTGCTAGTGGTTTGGTAGCGGGGCCCGGGGAGCTGTTTTTT.

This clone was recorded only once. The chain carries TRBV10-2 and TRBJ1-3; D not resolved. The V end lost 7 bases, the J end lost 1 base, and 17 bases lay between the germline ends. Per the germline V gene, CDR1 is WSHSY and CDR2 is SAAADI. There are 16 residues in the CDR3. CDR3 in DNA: TGCGCCAGCACCATACATACCCCCATGTCTGGAAACACCATATATTTT. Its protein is CASTIHTPMSGNTIYF.

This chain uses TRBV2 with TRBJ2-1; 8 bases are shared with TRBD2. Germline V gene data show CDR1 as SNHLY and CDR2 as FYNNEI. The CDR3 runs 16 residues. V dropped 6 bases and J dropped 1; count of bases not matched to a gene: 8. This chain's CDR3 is CASSLSGTGSYNEQFF. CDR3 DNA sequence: TGTGCCAGCAGCCTTAGCGGGACGGGTTCCTACAATGAGCAGTTCTTC.

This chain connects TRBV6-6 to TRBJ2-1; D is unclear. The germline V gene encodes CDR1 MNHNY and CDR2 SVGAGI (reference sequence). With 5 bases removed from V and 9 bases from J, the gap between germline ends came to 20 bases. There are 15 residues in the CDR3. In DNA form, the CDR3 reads TGTGCCAGCAGTCCCTCATCGGTCCTCAATAGTGAGCAGTTCTTC. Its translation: CASSPSSVLNSEQFF.

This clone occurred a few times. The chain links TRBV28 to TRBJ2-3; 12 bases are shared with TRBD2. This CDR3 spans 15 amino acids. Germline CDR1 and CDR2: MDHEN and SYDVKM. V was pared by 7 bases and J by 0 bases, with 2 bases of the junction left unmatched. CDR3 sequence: CASTTSGRSTDTQYF. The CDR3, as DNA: TGTGCCAGCACCACTAGCGGGAGGAGCACAGATACGCAGTATTTT.

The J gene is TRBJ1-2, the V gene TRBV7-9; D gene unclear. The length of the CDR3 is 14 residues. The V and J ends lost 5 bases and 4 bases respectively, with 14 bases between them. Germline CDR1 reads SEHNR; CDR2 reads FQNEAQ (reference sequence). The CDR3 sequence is CASSPPWSGYGYTF. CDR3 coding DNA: TGTGCCAGCAGCCCCCCCTGGAGTGGCTATGGCTACACCTTC.

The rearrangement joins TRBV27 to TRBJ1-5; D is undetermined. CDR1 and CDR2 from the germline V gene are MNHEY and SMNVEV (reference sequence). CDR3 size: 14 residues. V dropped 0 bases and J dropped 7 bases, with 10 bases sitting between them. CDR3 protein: CASSLSFGGQPQHF. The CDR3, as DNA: TGTGCCAGCAGTTTATCGTTCGGAGGCCAGCCCCAGCATTTT.

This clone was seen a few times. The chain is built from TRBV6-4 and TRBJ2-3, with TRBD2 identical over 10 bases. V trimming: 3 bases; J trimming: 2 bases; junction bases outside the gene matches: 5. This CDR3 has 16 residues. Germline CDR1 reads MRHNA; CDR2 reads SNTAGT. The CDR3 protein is CASSERTSGYTDTQYF. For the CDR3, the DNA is TGTGCCAGCAGTGAAAGGACTAGCGGTTACACAGATACGCAGTATTTT.

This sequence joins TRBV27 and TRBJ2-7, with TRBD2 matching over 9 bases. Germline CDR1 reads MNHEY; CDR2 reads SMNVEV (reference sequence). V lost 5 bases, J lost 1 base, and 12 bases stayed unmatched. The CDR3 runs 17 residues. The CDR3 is CASSTFMTGLASYEQYF. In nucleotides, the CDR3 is TGTGCCAGCAGTACTTTCATGACGGGACTAGCTTCCTACGAGCAGTACTTC.